The present T cell receptor beta chain was sequenced within a study of blood T cell repertoires in COVID-19. Looking at the study overall: Specimens from acute and convalescent COVID-19 originated in the United States, Italy and Spain. The cDNA or gDNA used as material had been derived from T cells, B-cell-depleted T cells, or PBMCs.

The CDR3 is made up of 16 amino acids. J lost 3 bases, V lost 6 bases, and 9 bases had no gene match. Germline V gene lookup returns CDR1 SNHLY and CDR2 FYNNEI. Under the authors' procedure: For nucleated cells, counts were estimated from reference gene primer amplification. The table came from immunoSEQ multiplex PCR; TCRdb's copy has only in-frame clones and leaves some out. V and J calls and clone size are copied from that table; D and trimming were computed from the DNA. The data hold 200,000 to 250,000 clones, with approximately 90% observed a single time. V usage is TRBV2 and J usage is TRBJ1-5, with TRBD1 matching 9 bases. The receptor comes from a man aged 25 to 45 with acute or convalescent COVID-19. Sequenced material: peripheral blood. The CDR3 DNA is TGTGCCAGCAGACGACAGGGGGGGGCCCTCAATCAGCCCCAGCATTTT. Protein sequence: CASRRQGGALNQPQHF.